This T cell receptor beta chain was observed in a study of cytomegalovirus exposure and HLA in healthy donors. Study conclusions and caveats: More clonal expansion characterized HLA-associated TCR beta chains than equally common others in a later analysis. The study carried out a later analysis of TCR beta sequences. It associated around 17,000 of them with specific HLA alleles at a false discovery rate of 0.05.

60 Vbeta and 13 Jbeta primers were used in PCR. Method: immunoSEQ multiplex PCR; TCRdb's copy keeps in-frame clones and lacks some. Here the sample table reports 150,000 to 200,000 clones. Germline lookup yields CDR1 MNHEY and CDR2 SMNVEV (reference sequence). Trimming left V 0 bases short and J 9 bases short, with 11 bases between. There are 13 residues in the CDR3. With regard to this clone: Its antigen remains unidentified.

V is TRBV27 and J is TRBJ1-1; unclear D gene. The specimen sequenced was PBMCs. This TCR was sampled from a man aged 25 to 40 in good health and CMV-seronegative. As DNA, the CDR3 is TGTGCCAGCAGTTTATCGGCCGGGGTTAAAGCTTTCTTT. It translates to CASSLSAGVKAFF.